Following are 21 T cell receptor beta chains from one sample sequenced in a study of blood T cell repertoires in COVID-19. Assay used: immunoSEQ multiplex PCR; TCRdb lists only in-frame clones, some missing. Of 200,000 to 250,000 clones in the sample, 70% to 90% were seen once. The specimen was PBMCs or T cells enriched from blood (not recorded which). All receptors derive from a man aged 25 to 40 who had recovered from COVID-19.

V gene TRBV30 combines with J gene TRBJ2-2, with 13 positions matching TRBD2. Germline V gene sequence: CDR1 GTSNPN, CDR2 SVGIG (reference sequence). This CDR3 spans 17 amino acids. The V and J ends lost 0 bases and 3 bases, in that order; junction bases with no gene match: 4. In DNA, the CDR3 is TGTGCCTGGAGTGTATTCGGGACTAGCGGGGACACCGGGGAGCTGTTTTTT. Protein product: CAWSVFGTSGDTGELFF.

The chain has TRBV6-5 and TRBJ1-1; 7 bases align to TRBD1. CDR1 is MNHEY, CDR2 SVGAGI, per germline. CDR3 length: 16 residues. The ends lost 2 bases at V and 1 base at J; junction bases unmatched: 7. CDR3 DNA sequence: TGTGCCAGCAGTTACGATGTGCGACAGGGGAACACTGAAGCTTTCTTT. It is translated as CASSYDVRQGNTEAFF.

The V gene is TRBV27, the J gene TRBJ2-7; D might be TRBD2 (6 bases). This CDR3 is built from 14 residues. Trimming removed 3 bases from V and 1 base from J, with 10 bases in between. Germline CDR1 reads MNHEY; CDR2 reads SMNVEV (reference sequence). The CDR3 nucleotides read TGTGCCAGCAGTTTCGTCGGGAGTTCCTACGAGCAGTACTTC. It yields the protein CASSFVGSSYEQYF.

V is TRBV5-1 and J is TRBJ1-2, with TRBD1 as a possible D gene (6 bases). Germline V gene sequence: CDR1 SGHRS, CDR2 YFSETQ. The CDR3 covers 14 residues. The ends were cut back, 4 bases at V and 4 bases at J, with 14 bases in the middle. CDR3 sequence: CASSPFRQVYGYTF. The CDR3, as DNA: TGCGCCAGCAGCCCGTTCCGACAGGTCTATGGCTACACCTTC.

The chain is built from TRBV28 and TRBJ2-6, with D tentatively TRBD1 (5 bases). CDR1 is MDHEN and CDR2 is SYDVKM in the germline V gene. V lost 8 bases and J lost 3, with 11 bases in between. The CDR3 runs 14 residues. CDR3 sequence: CASSRVFGANVLTF. CDR3 sequence (DNA): TGTGCCAGCTCCAGGGTTTTTGGGGCCAACGTCCTGACTTTC.

The chain couples TRBV27 to TRBJ2-7, with D unresolved. From germline, CDR1 is MNHEY and CDR2 SMNVEV (reference sequence). This CDR3 spans 14 amino acids. Deletions cut 0 bases from V and 4 bases from J, with 10 bases between. CDR3: CASSLSQYQYEQYF. CDR3 nucleotide sequence: TGTGCCAGCAGTTTATCACAGTATCAATACGAGCAGTACTTC.

This chain uses TRBV6-2 or TRBV6-3 with TRBJ2-4, with D perhaps matching TRBD2 (7 bases). From germline, CDR1 is MNHEY and CDR2 SVGEGT. The CDR3 runs 16 residues. The ends were cut back, 5 bases at V and 0 bases at J, with 14 bases in the middle. CDR3 coding DNA: TGTGCCAGCAGTCTGGGGAGGGGGGCAGCCAAAAACATTCAGTACTTC. This translates into CASSLGRGAAKNIQYF.

The J gene is TRBJ2-5, the V gene TRBV7-2; 9 bases fit TRBD2. The CDR3 is 15 amino acids. V was clipped by 5 bases and J by 4 bases; unmatched bases: 8. Germline CDR1 is SGHTA and CDR2 is FQGNSA. The CDR3 protein is CASSPPAGGAETQYF. DNA for the CDR3: TGTGCCAGCAGCCCCCCGGCGGGGGGGGCAGAGACCCAGTACTTC.

The rearrangement joins TRBV7-8 to TRBJ2-7; maybe TRBD2 (5 bases). Trimming stripped 1 base from V and 3 bases from J, with 22 bases between. Per the germline V gene, CDR1 is SGHVS and CDR2 is FQNEAQ. CDR3 length equals 18 residues. The CDR3 DNA sequence: TGTGCCAGCAGCTTAGAGCCCCGGGGTAACGGAGGAGGCTACGAGCAGTACTTC. Amino acids: CASSLEPRGNGGGYEQYF.

V is TRBV3-1 (or the pseudogene TRBV3-2) and J is TRBJ2-5; 7 nucleotides line up with TRBD1. With V trimmed by 2 bases and J by 1 base, 10 bases remained unmatched. Germline V CDR1 and CDR2: LGHDT, YNNKEL (reference sequence). This CDR3 is built from 17 residues. Here the CDR3 reads CASSQIFRTGPQETQYF. The CDR3 region has the DNA TGTGCCAGCAGCCAAATCTTTCGGACAGGCCCCCAAGAGACCCAGTACTTC.

J is TRBJ2-3 and V is TRBV11-3; D gene ambiguous. The CDR3 runs 11 residues. Looked up from germline, CDR1 is SGHNT and CDR2 is YENEEA. Trimming stripped 5 bases from V and 4 bases from J, with 4 bases between. In nucleotides, the CDR3 is TGTGCCAGCAGCAGCGCAGATACGCAGTATTTT. It codes for CASSSADTQYF. Together with reference TRBV11-3 and TRBJ2-3, the CDR3 gives the full variable domain: EAGVVQSPRYKIIEKKQPVAFWCNPISGHNTLYWYLQNLGQGPELLIRYENEEAVDDSQLPKDRFSAERLKGVDSTLKIQPAELGDSAVYLCASSSADTQYFGPGTRLTVL.

This chain uses TRBV15 with TRBJ2-5; D remains ambiguous. V was clipped by 4 bases and J by 4 bases, with 13 bases between them. The CDR3 length is 14 residues. Germline V gives CDR1 LNHNV, CDR2 YYDKDF (reference sequence). The CDR3 nucleotides read TGTGCCACCAGCACCCCGCGGTCACGAGAGACCCAGTACTTC. This translates into CATSTPRSRETQYF.

This chain joins TRBV18 and TRBJ1-1; D ambiguous. The CDR3 is 14 amino acids. V was trimmed by 6 bases and J by 1 base, leaving 12 bases between them. Germline V gives CDR1 KGHSH, CDR2 LQKENI. The CDR3 region is CASSSNNKNTEAFF. The CDR3 DNA sequence: TGTGCCAGCTCTTCCAATAACAAGAACACTGAAGCTTTCTTT. Complete variable domain (other parts from reference TRBV18 and TRBJ1-1): NAGVMQNPRHLVRRRGQEARLRCSPMKGHSHVYWYRQLPEEGLKFMVYLQKENIIDESGMPKERFSAEFPKEGPSILRIQQVVRGDSAAYFCASSSNNKNTEAFFGQGTRLTVV.

The chain carries TRBV2 and TRBJ2-1, with TRBD2 as a possible D gene (5 bases). The CDR3 is made up of 15 amino acids. CDR1 is SNHLY and CDR2 is FYNNEI in the germline V gene. The V and J ends lost 1 base and 0 bases respectively, with 7 bases between them. CDR3 sequence reads: CASSEVGSSYNEQFF. The CDR3 DNA sequence: TGTGCCAGCAGTGAAGTTGGGAGCTCCTACAATGAGCAGTTCTTC.

The V and J genes are TRBV28 and TRBJ2-2, with TRBD2 matching 14 bases. Germline CDR1 and CDR2: MDHEN and SYDVKM. J gave up 6 bases and V 6 bases, and 3 bases lay outside the gene matches. There are 15 residues in the CDR3. The CDR3 DNA follows: TGTGCCAGCAGATCGGGACTAGCGGGAGCCGGGGAGCTGTTTTTT. Protein: CASRSGLAGAGELFF.

The J gene is TRBJ2-3, the V gene TRBV29-1; TRBD2 aligns across 8 bases. Germline trimming cut 4 bases from V and 3 bases from J; bases unmatched to any gene: 6. The CDR3 loop spans 14 amino acids. Germline assignment: CDR1 SQVTM and CDR2 ANQGSEA. The CDR3 region is CSVARSGSTDTQYF. The CDR3 nucleotides read TGCAGCGTTGCTAGGAGCGGGAGTACAGATACGCAGTATTTT.

This chain joins TRBV2 and TRBJ1-1; the match to TRBD1 covers 8 bases. Germline assignment: CDR1 SNHLY and CDR2 FYNNEI. The ends lost 8 bases at V and 0 bases at J; junction bases unmatched: 11. This CDR3 spans 16 amino acids. The CDR3 spells CASRGGTGLMNTEAFF. CDR3 DNA sequence: TGTGCCAGCCGGGGAGGGACAGGCCTTATGAACACTGAAGCTTTCTTT.

The J gene is TRBJ2-6, the V gene TRBV11-2; D perhaps matches TRBD1 (5 bases). The CDR3 length is 17 residues. V shed 6 bases and J shed 0 bases, with 15 bases lying between them. Germline-derived CDR1 and CDR2 are SGHAT and FQNNGV. The CDR3 loop is CASRRAGSHSGANVLTF. The CDR3 DNA reads TGTGCCAGCAGAAGGGCAGGGTCCCACTCTGGGGCCAACGTCCTGACTTTC.

V usage is TRBV6-1 and J usage is TRBJ2-1; possible D gene TRBD1, 5 bases. Germline V gene data show CDR1 as MNHNS and CDR2 as SASEGT. V was cut by 3 bases and J by 1 base, with 10 bases left in between. This CDR3 has 15 residues. Written as DNA, the CDR3 is TGTGCCAGCAGTGACGACAGCGATTCCTACAATGAGCAGTTCTTC. This encodes CASSDDSDSYNEQFF.

The gene calls are TRBV18 and TRBJ2-3, with TRBD2 identical over 12 bases. Germline CDR1 is KGHSH and CDR2 is LQKENI. V dropped 3 bases and J dropped 4; count of bases not matched to a gene: 5. This CDR3 has 16 amino acids. The CDR3 region is CASSPKLAGGSDTQYF. CDR3 nucleotides: TGTGCCAGCTCACCCAAACTAGCGGGAGGATCAGATACGCAGTATTTT.

The CDR3 spells CASSQDPSGANYGYTF. The DNA of the CDR3 is TGCGCCAGCAGCCAAGATCCGTCAGGGGCTAACTATGGCTACACCTTC. The chain links TRBV4-3 to TRBJ1-2; possibly TRBD1 for D (6 bases). V dropped 0 bases and J dropped 0 bases, with 11 bases sitting between them. CDR3 size: 16 residues. Germline V gives CDR1 LGHNA, CDR2 YSLEER.